The next 23 T cell receptor beta chains were all read from a single sample in a study of blood T cell repertoires in COVID-19. Profiled with immunoSEQ multiplex PCR; TCRdb holds only in-frame clones, not every one. Of roughly 180,000 clones listed, roughly 82% are singletons. Source material: PBMCs or T cells enriched from blood (not recorded which). Receptors originate from a man aged 50 to 60 who had recovered from COVID-19.

The V and J genes are TRBV7-6 and TRBJ2-5; the match to TRBD2 covers 12 bases. This CDR3 comprises 18 residues. V lost 2 bases and J lost 5; bases outside the gene matches: 12. The germline V gene has CDR1 SGHVS and CDR2 FNYEAQ. The CDR3 DNA is TGTGCCAGCAGCTTATTACTAGCGGGAGGCGGTTCTGGGGAGACCCAGTACTTC. This translates into CASSLLLAGGGSGETQYF.

V usage is TRBV28 and J usage is TRBJ1-5; 8 positions match TRBD1. This CDR3 comprises 13 residues. Germline lookup yields CDR1 MDHEN and CDR2 SYDVKM. J lost 6 bases, V lost 5 bases, and 3 bases had no gene match. Here the CDR3 reads CASSGQGSQPQHF. The CDR3 DNA sequence: TGTGCCAGCAGTGGACAGGGAAGTCAGCCCCAGCATTTT.

The chain joins TRBV28 to TRBJ2-5, with D possibly matching TRBD1 (6 bases). Germline CDR1 and CDR2: MDHEN and SYDVKM. V lost 5 bases and J 4 bases, leaving 11 bases between the germline ends. This CDR3 comprises 13 residues. CDR3 region: CASSPGDGETQYF. CDR3 nucleotide sequence: TGTGCCAGCAGTCCAGGGGACGGAGAGACCCAGTACTTC.

The chain uses TRBV6-2 or TRBV6-3 and TRBJ2-4; TRBD1 matches at 11 bases. With 0 bases clipped from V and 6 bases from J, the junction kept 16 bases outside the gene matches. Germline CDR1 MNHEY, CDR2 SVGEGT. The CDR3 has 20 residues. The CDR3 DNA is TGTGCCAGCAGTTACTCGATTCGGACAGGGGGCAATACCCTCGGAAACATTCAGTACTTC. Translating it yields CASSYSIRTGGNTLGNIQYF.

The DNA for the CDR3 is TGCAGCGTGGGGGACAGGGTCTACGAGCAGTACTTC. This encodes CSVGDRVYEQYF. The genes are TRBV29-1 and TRBJ2-7; 9 bases are shared with TRBD1. The CDR3 is 12 amino acids. Germline-derived CDR1 and CDR2 are SQVTM and ANQGSEA. The ends lost 6 bases at V and 3 bases at J; junction bases unmatched: 3.

The CDR3 DNA reads TGTGCCAGCAGCTTGTCTAGCGGGGGGGCGGTCAGTGAGCAGTTCTTC. This translates into CASSLSSGGAVSEQFF. The chain combines TRBV11-2 with TRBJ2-1; 12 nucleotides line up with TRBD2. The CDR3 covers 16 residues. V lost 3 bases to trimming and J lost 9 bases; unmatched junction nucleotides: 9. Looked up from germline, CDR1 is SGHAT and CDR2 is FQNNGV.

The genes are TRBV5-6 and TRBJ2-7; TRBD2 aligns across 11 bases. Germline CDR1 reads SGHDT; CDR2 reads YYEEEE. The CDR3 totals 13 residues. The V gene end was trimmed by 4 bases and the J gene end by 4 bases; junction bases not matched to a gene: 1. The CDR3 coding sequence is TGTGCCAGCAGCGGGACTAGCGGATACGAGCAGTACTTC. Protein product: CASSGTSGYEQYF.

This chain links TRBV5-5 with TRBJ2-1; D remains ambiguous. Trimming took off 0 bases at V and 5 bases at J, with 3 bases between the two ends. Germline V CDR1 and CDR2: SGHKS, YYEKEE (reference sequence). The CDR3 sequence is 12 residues long. CDR3 bases: TGTGCCAGCAGCTTGGGTAACAATGAGCAGTTCTTC. The encoded protein is CASSLGNNEQFF.

The chain has TRBV19 and TRBJ1-3, with D perhaps TRBD1 (6 bases). CDR3 length: 16 residues. Trimming pared 8 bases from V and 2 bases from J, leaving 19 bases between. Germline CDR1 and CDR2: LNHDA and SQIVND (reference sequence). CDR3 nucleotides: TGTGCCAGTTCGTCTCCCTTCAGGGGAGCTGGAAACACCATATATTTT. The encoded protein is CASSSPFRGAGNTIYF.

The chain employs TRBV18 and TRBJ2-2; possible D gene TRBD2, 5 bases. Germline assignment: CDR1 KGHSH and CDR2 LQKENI. This CDR3 has 14 amino acids. V shed 1 base and J shed 5 bases, with 8 bases lying between them. In DNA, the CDR3 is TGTGCCAGCTCACCACTCACGGGGACCGGGGAGCTGTTTTTT. Encoded protein: CASSPLTGTGELFF.

This chain uses TRBV3-1 (or the pseudogene TRBV3-2) with TRBJ2-3; TRBD2 matches at 13 bases. CDR1 LGHDT and CDR2 YNNKEL come from the germline V gene (reference sequence). This CDR3 is 17 amino acids long. Trimming at V came to 1 base and at J to 10 bases, leaving 11 bases not matched to a gene. DNA for the CDR3: TGTGCCAGCAGCCAAGTATTCGGGACTAGCGGGGCGGTTTCGCAGTATTTT. Protein product: CASSQVFGTSGAVSQYF.

This rearrangement joins TRBV7-3 to TRBJ2-1; a possible D gene is TRBD2 (6 bases). There are 14 residues in the CDR3. In germline, CDR1 is SGHTA, CDR2 FQGTGA. Deletions cut 2 bases from V and 9 bases from J, with 14 bases between. CDR3 in DNA: TGTGCCAGCAGCTTATCGCGGGGAGCGGTTGAGCAGTTCTTC. Translation: CASSLSRGAVEQFF.

The chain employs TRBV21-1 and TRBJ2-7; the tabulated D call, TRBD2, remains unverified against the DNA. TRBV21-1 is reported as a pseudogene. CDR3 size: 15 residues. The CDR3 loop is CASSTRGRLLYEQYF. In nucleotides, the CDR3 is TGTGCCAGCAGCACACGAGGGAGGCTCCTCTACGAGCAGTACTTC.

The chain recombines TRBV5-1 with TRBJ2-5, with 8 bases aligning to TRBD2. The CDR3 consists of 15 residues. CDR1 SGHRS and CDR2 YFSETQ come from the germline V gene. The V segment lost 5 bases and the J segment 5 bases; nucleotides outside the gene matches: 11. The CDR3 protein is CASSQAGVRGETQYF. The CDR3 DNA is TGCGCCAGCAGTCAAGCGGGAGTAAGAGGGGAGACCCAGTACTTC.

The chain combines TRBV11-2 with TRBJ1-1; D gene ambiguous. The CDR3 runs 16 residues. Germline-derived CDR1 and CDR2 are SGHAT and FQNNGV. V lost 8 bases, J lost 1 base, and 20 bases lay in between. Here the CDR3 DNA reads TGTGCCAGCCAGCTCGGCAAACCCCCGGGGAACACTGAAGCTTTCTTT. The encoded protein is CASQLGKPPGNTEAFF.

This clone was recorded once. The chain has TRBV6-1 and TRBJ2-3, with 14 bases fitting TRBD2. V was pared by 3 bases and J by 6 bases, with 5 bases of the junction left unmatched. This CDR3 is 16 amino acids long. The germline V gene has CDR1 MNHNS and CDR2 SASEGT. The CDR3 region is CASSETSGGAVDTQYF. The CDR3 DNA sequence: TGTGCCAGCAGTGAGACTAGCGGGGGGGCAGTGGATACGCAGTATTTT.

CDR3 sequence reads: CASSFAGDPGYTF. In DNA form, the CDR3 reads TGTGCCAGCAGTTTTGCGGGGGATCCTGGCTACACCTTC. This sequence joins TRBV28 and TRBJ1-2; TRBD1 is a possible D gene (5 bases). CDR1 MDHEN and CDR2 SYDVKM come from the germline V gene. Trimming removed 3 bases from V and 7 bases from J, with 12 bases in between. This CDR3 is built from 13 residues.

The chain is built from TRBV14 and TRBJ2-3; D is unclear. This CDR3 has 13 amino acids. V was pared by 1 base and J by 3 bases, with 5 bases between. The germline CDR1 and CDR2 sequences are SGHDN and FVKESK. CDR3 region: CASSQVGTDTQYF. Written as DNA, the CDR3 is TGTGCCAGCAGCCAAGTCGGGACAGATACGCAGTATTTT.

This rearrangement joins TRBV4-2 to TRBJ2-7; 7 nucleotides match TRBD1. The germline CDR1 and CDR2 sequences are LGHNA and YNFKEQ. The CDR3 totals 14 residues. The J segment lost 1 base and the V segment lost 2 bases, leaving 2 bases of the junction unmatched. In DNA, the CDR3 is TGTGCCAGCAGCCAACACAGGGGATCCTACGAGCAGTACTTC. It yields the protein CASSQHRGSYEQYF.

This clone was seen more than once but under ten times. The chain uses TRBV7-6 and TRBJ2-1; 8 bases align to TRBD2. J lost 6 bases, V lost 5 bases, and 24 bases had no gene match. Per germline, CDR1 SGHVS and CDR2 FNYEAQ. The CDR3 has 20 amino acids. The CDR3 is CASSPNTGVAAGVRGNEQFF. The CDR3 DNA sequence: TGTGCCAGCAGCCCGAACACCGGGGTGGCAGCGGGAGTTAGGGGCAATGAGCAGTTCTTC.

The chain couples TRBV6-1 to TRBJ1-5, with D unclear. Between the trimmed V and J ends, which lost 3 bases and 5 bases, there was a span of 8 bases. This CDR3 comprises 13 residues. The V gene's germline CDR1 is MNHNS and CDR2 SASEGT. The CDR3 reads CASSEVSYQPQHF. In DNA form, the CDR3 reads TGTGCCAGCAGTGAGGTTAGTTATCAGCCCCAGCATTTT.

The chain combines TRBV28 with TRBJ2-7; 11 bases line up with TRBD1. The junction had 7 bases not matched to a gene; V was cut back by 6 bases and J by 3 bases. The CDR3 runs to 15 residues. The V gene's germline CDR1 is MDHEN and CDR2 SYDVKM. The CDR3 is CASSDHGTGGYEQYF. CDR3 sequence (DNA): TGTGCCAGCAGCGATCACGGGACAGGGGGCTACGAGCAGTACTTC.

The rearrangement joins TRBV27 to TRBJ2-7; the D gene is possibly TRBD2 (5 bases). The CDR3 is made up of 16 amino acids. V was shortened by 5 bases and J by 0 bases, with 17 bases between the two germline ends. The germline CDR1 and CDR2 sequences are MNHEY and SMNVEV (reference sequence). DNA of the CDR3: TGTGCCAGCAGTCCATCTCAGAGGGTATACTCCTACGAGCAGTACTTC. This codes for CASSPSQRVYSYEQYF.